The source of this T cell receptor beta chain is a study of shared clonotypes between healthy human individuals. Every contributor of samples was a Caucasian grown-up residing in Nashville, Tennessee. Germline loops: CDR1 SGHAT, CDR2 FQDESV (reference sequence). Trimming took off 3 bases at V and 3 bases at J, with 9 bases between the two ends. The CDR3 runs 13 residues. The assay used deep level. Each PCR replicate run on unsorted PBMC took in approximately 300 ng DNA, approximately 30,000 T cell genomes. Libraries were prepared by immunoSEQ multiplex PCR; TCRdb keeps only in-frame clonotypes and omits some of them. This table holds over 400,000 clones, about 72% found once.

The chain combines TRBV11-1 with TRBJ2-7; D tentatively reads TRBD1 or TRBD2 (6 bases each). Material: PBMCs. This receptor was identified in a woman in her 40s in good health. Some clones in this sample may be carry-over from other donors' samples. The CDR3 protein is CASSLEGDYEQYF. For the CDR3, the DNA is TGTGCCAGCAGCTTGGAGGGGGACTACGAGCAGTACTTC.